The source of this T cell receptor beta chain is a study of cytomegalovirus exposure and HLA in healthy donors. On the study more broadly: Among around 180 million T cells, an earlier analysis found about 100 million unique TCR beta sequences.

Researchers ran the PCR with 60 Vbeta and 13 Jbeta primers. Profiling relied on immunoSEQ multiplex PCR, and the TCRdb table lists in-frame clones only, not all of them. The profile shows about 100,000 clones, 65% to 90% of them singletons. Source material: PBMCs. The source of this sequence is a woman in her 70s in good health and CMV-seropositive.

Here the CDR3 DNA reads TGTGCCAGCAGCCAAGGACCCTTCGGGGAAACCCTCTACGAGCAGTACTTC. This translates into CASSQGPFGETLYEQYF. This chain uses TRBV4-2 with TRBJ2-7; D is possibly TRBD2 (5 bases). Trimming stripped 1 base from V and 3 bases from J, with 19 bases between. The CDR3 contains 17 residues. Germline loops: CDR1 LGHNA, CDR2 YNFKEQ.